The rows below give T cell receptor beta chains drawn from one sample of a study of T cell changes during pregnancy in multiple sclerosis. Using immunoSEQ multiplex PCR, the repertoire was profiled, and TCRdb retains in-frame clones only, with some absent. Of tens of thousands of clones listed, 88% are singletons. Sequencing was performed on CD8+ T cells from peripheral blood mononuclear cells, taken after pregnancy. The receptors shown here come from a female donor in good health, enrolled as a control in a pregnancy study. CDR3s leave out the opening cysteine and the closing phenylalanine or tryptophan. For some rows the clone size is stated as once, few or many, or as a class when expanded; others skip it.

>15|TRBV7-9|NA|TRBJ1-5
ASSLVPPDRKNQPQH
>13|TRBV4-1|NA|TRBJ1-2
ASSQGLSAADGYT
>12|TRBV4-3|NA|TRBJ1-1
ASSLRSGETEAF
>11|TRBV7-9|few|TRBJ2-7
ASSLPENYEQY
>14|TRBV4-1|once|TRBJ2-1
ASSLRSGTSYNEQF
>13|TRBV11-1|NA|TRBJ2-7
ASSLTQGGAYEQY
>13|TRBV7-3|NA|TRBJ1-2
ASSPQGQGGYGYT
>12|TRBV7-2|NA|TRBJ2-7
ASSFGGASYEQY
>13|TRBV7-9|few|TRBJ1-6
ASRQGAGAPSPLH
>14|TRBV27|NA|TRBJ2-7
ASSLYRDRGLDEQY
>14|TRBV4-2|NA|TRBJ2-5
ASSSPGDRTPRIQY
>13|TRBV6-5|NA|TRBJ1-1
ASSYSGAGKTEAF
>14|TRBV10-3|NA|TRBJ2-5
AISERDRGKQETQY
>13|TRBV12-5|NA|TRBJ2-3
ASGSNGTSGNTQY
>14|TRBV4-3|NA|TRBJ1-2
ASSQVGRGLGYGYT
>12|TRBV4-1|once|TRBJ2-5
ASSQGAGKETQY
>12|TRBV29-1|NA|TRBJ1-1
SVDGEGFNTEAF
>10|TRBV27|NA|TRBJ2-5
ATKTRWETQY
>13|TRBV7-2|NA|TRBJ2-5
ASSATSGGRETQY
>9|TRBV19|NA|TRBJ1-2
ASRQAYGYT
>8|TRBV29-1|NA|TRBJ1-1
SVSNYEAF
>13|TRBV4-1|NA|TRBJ1-3
ASSQVQEGGNTIY
>12|TRBV7-9|NA|TRBJ2-1
ASSGPNRETEQF
>11|TRBV9|NA|TRBJ1-2
ASSVLEGGGYT
>13|TRBV4-3|few|TRBJ1-2
ASSQEQGPGTGYT
>13|TRBV5-6|NA|TRBJ1-1
ASSLGQGGNTEAF
>12|TRBV4-1|once|TRBJ1-1
ASSQGVGDTEAF
>16|TRBV15|NA|TRBJ2-3
ATSGRTSGGVGTDTQY
>12|TRBV5-4|NA|TRBJ2-1
ASSFLAGADEQF
>10|TRBV19|NA|TRBJ1-2
AAGAIPPGYT
>14|TRBV15|NA|TRBJ1-2
ATSRDGGARMYGYT
>14|TRBV4-3|NA|TRBJ2-1
ASSRPSGGAVNEQF
>12|TRBV25-1|NA|TRBJ2-7
ASSASDSLYEQY
>13|TRBV7-6|NA|TRBJ2-1
ASSPDSSSYNEQF
>14|TRBV7-3|NA|TRBJ2-3
ASSLWGGTSTDTQY
>15|TRBV28|NA|TRBJ2-6
ASSSPEKTLGANVLT
>14|TRBV11-2|few|TRBJ1-3
ASSLERAVTGNTIY
>12|TRBV7-8|NA|TRBJ1-1
ASSLGQGNTEAF
>12|TRBV18|NA|TRBJ1-4
ASSTTGGEEKLF
>12|TRBV27|NA|TRBJ1-6
ASSSRGYASPLH
>12|TRBV25-1|NA|TRBJ1-1
ASSGQGRRTEAF
>12|TRBV13|NA|TRBJ2-5
ASSLSGGEETQY
>9|TRBV6-6|few|TRBJ1-2
ASRTGVGYT
>11|TRBV7-3|few|TRBJ2-6
ASGASGANVLT